The text below deals with one T cell receptor beta chain. This record comes from a study of blood T cell repertoires in COVID-19. CDR3 size: 15 residues. Germline V CDR1 and CDR2: KGHSH, LQKENI. Deletions cut 2 bases from V and 0 bases from J, with 11 bases between. The authors' processing: Nucleated cell counts were estimated from reference gene primer amplification. TCRdb's copy holds only in-frame clones and misses some; the assay was immunoSEQ multiplex PCR. From that table come the V and J calls and clone size; the DNA was used to work out D and trimming. The table records tens of thousands of clones, approximately 85% of them present only once.

The clonotype comes from a human donor in a cohort sampled during active COVID-19. The sample was peripheral blood. V is TRBV18 and J is TRBJ2-7; the D is unclear. CDR3 protein: CASSPSAGLSYEQYF. DNA of the CDR3: TGTGCCAGCTCACCATCGGCAGGCCTCTCCTACGAGCAGTACTTC.